Listed here is a single T cell receptor beta chain. The entry originates in a study of T cells in Graves' hyperthyroidism and ophthalmopathy. Pregnant or lactating patients were excluded, as were those with uncontrolled infection or other autoimmune disease. The source of the PBMCs was around 10 ml of fresh peripheral blood. The investigators amplified TCR beta CDR3 regions from RNA transcripts. TCR CDR3 underwent first-round RT-PCR with the HTBI primer set. TCRdb processed the multiplex PCR reads anew with MiXCR; each CDR3 protein has one entry. The table lists 350,000 to 400,000 distinct CDR3 sequences, more than 12% of them singletons. This TCR was recovered from a woman in her twenties or thirties with Graves' hyperthyroidism. Source material: blood.

The CDR3 bases are TGTGCCAGCAGCTTGGCACTAGCGGGTCACCAAGAGACCCAGTACTTC. This sequence encodes CASSLALAGHQETQYF. The chain recombines TRBV5-5 with TRBJ2-5; 9 positions match TRBD2. V was clipped by 0 bases and J by 0 bases; unmatched bases: 3. The CDR3 contains 16 residues. The germline V gene has CDR1 SGHKS and CDR2 YYEKEE (reference sequence).